A selection of T cell receptor beta chains follows, all from one sample in a study of OX40 agonist ivuxolimab in advanced cancers. Here immunoSEQ multiplex PCR was the method, and the copy in TCRdb shows in-frame clones only, minus some. The table shows roughly 36,000 clones, with roughly 84% occurring only once. Sequenced material: CD4+ or CD8+ T cells sorted from blood, taken in a trial of the OX40 agonist ivuxolimab. The receptors shown here come from an adult with an advanced solid tumor such as melanoma, head and neck, liver or kidney cancer. Each CDR3 is given with its conserved first and last residue. Fields, in order: V gene, clone size, J gene, CDR3 protein. Clone size is not always given. Where it is, it says once, few, many or a class for expanded clones.

V gene: TRBV10-3
clone size: -
J gene: TRBJ2-7
CDR3 protein: CANSDALSYEQYF

V gene: TRBV5-6
clone size: -
J gene: TRBJ2-2
CDR3 protein: CASSGVHTGELFF

V gene: TRBV5-1
clone size: -
J gene: TRBJ2-1
CDR3 protein: CASRWTGGNNEQFF

V gene: TRBV29-1
clone size: -
J gene: TRBJ2-4
CDR3 protein: CSVLTMFNGIQYF

V gene: TRBV27
clone size: -
J gene: TRBJ2-7
CDR3 protein: CASSPPSGYEQYF

V gene: TRBV4-1
clone size: once
J gene: TRBJ1-1
CDR3 protein: CASSRTGVTEAFF

V gene: TRBV28
clone size: -
J gene: TRBJ1-5
CDR3 protein: CASSRDRNQPQHF

V gene: TRBV6-4
clone size: -
J gene: TRBJ2-1
CDR3 protein: CASSGGLAGGREQFF

V gene: TRBV1
clone size: -
J gene: TRBJ1-3
CDR3 protein: CTSSSDGNTIYF

V gene: TRBV4-1
clone size: -
J gene: TRBJ2-1
CDR3 protein: CASSQETSGGYNEQFF

V gene: TRBV19
clone size: -
J gene: TRBJ1-5
CDR3 protein: CASSIETHSQPQHF

V gene: TRBV5-1
clone size: -
J gene: TRBJ2-2
CDR3 protein: CASRDRGHTGELFF

V gene: TRBV6-5
clone size: few
J gene: TRBJ2-7
CDR3 protein: CASSYSGLPSYEQYF

V gene: TRBV5-1
clone size: -
J gene: TRBJ2-2
CDR3 protein: CASSLLLANTGELFF

V gene: TRBV19
clone size: -
J gene: TRBJ1-2
CDR3 protein: CASSKTATPNYGYTF

V gene: TRBV7-8
clone size: few
J gene: TRBJ2-7
CDR3 protein: CASSTWGPYEQYF

V gene: TRBV10-3
clone size: -
J gene: TRBJ2-1
CDR3 protein: CAISGVTGGWPNEQFF

V gene: TRBV7-3
clone size: -
J gene: TRBJ1-3
CDR3 protein: CASSLKGQGVGNTIYF

V gene: TRBV6-6
clone size: -
J gene: TRBJ1-1
CDR3 protein: CASSSGGGTEAFF

V gene: TRBV11-2
clone size: -
J gene: TRBJ1-4
CDR3 protein: CASSSLKGSNEKLFF

V gene: TRBV28
clone size: -
J gene: TRBJ2-5
CDR3 protein: CASHSDRGYQETQYF

V gene: TRBV27
clone size: -
J gene: TRBJ1-1
CDR3 protein: CASSPPRQGLSTEAFF

V gene: TRBV7-2
clone size: -
J gene: TRBJ1-1
CDR3 protein: CASSLPGHITEAFF

V gene: TRBV5-1
clone size: -
J gene: TRBJ1-1
CDR3 protein: CASSPRTGLNTEAFF

V gene: TRBV5-1
clone size: -
J gene: TRBJ2-5
CDR3 protein: CASSSMGGRNQETQYF

V gene: TRBV15
clone size: few
J gene: TRBJ2-3
CDR3 protein: CATSFSTSPDTQYF

V gene: TRBV5-1
clone size: -
J gene: TRBJ2-7
CDR3 protein: CASRPRGGAYEQYF

V gene: TRBV7-8
clone size: -
J gene: TRBJ1-2
CDR3 protein: CASSRQPGTAYGYTF

V gene: TRBV18
clone size: once
J gene: TRBJ2-7
CDR3 protein: CASSRTGGEGYEQYF

V gene: TRBV11-2
clone size: -
J gene: TRBJ2-3
CDR3 protein: CASSLVRVRSGTDTQYF

V gene: TRBV29-1
clone size: -
J gene: TRBJ1-5
CDR3 protein: CSVKSGNNQPQHF

V gene: TRBV18
clone size: -
J gene: TRBJ1-1
CDR3 protein: CASSQGRGTSEAFF

V gene: TRBV6-5
clone size: -
J gene: TRBJ1-2
CDR3 protein: CASSYGYGYTF

V gene: TRBV18
clone size: -
J gene: TRBJ2-3
CDR3 protein: CASSPNSGRSTDTQYF

V gene: TRBV6-1
clone size: few
J gene: TRBJ2-1
CDR3 protein: CASSELLGWGQYLFF

V gene: TRBV30
clone size: few
J gene: TRBJ1-4
CDR3 protein: CAWSSGQGKLFF

V gene: TRBV5-1
clone size: few
J gene: TRBJ1-4
CDR3 protein: CASSLEGSATNEKLFF

V gene: TRBV13
clone size: -
J gene: TRBJ2-2
CDR3 protein: CASSLDHGGAGELFF

V gene: TRBV7-3
clone size: -
J gene: -
CDR3 protein: CASSLGTSGRDEQYF

V gene: TRBV20-1
clone size: -
J gene: TRBJ2-7
CDR3 protein: CSARDWREQYF

V gene: TRBV19
clone size: -
J gene: TRBJ1-1
CDR3 protein: CASSMRTAEAFF

V gene: TRBV5-4
clone size: -
J gene: TRBJ1-1
CDR3 protein: CASSSVAGGGANTEAFF

V gene: TRBV5-1
clone size: -
J gene: TRBJ1-1
CDR3 protein: CASSLQGNTEAFF

V gene: TRBV14
clone size: few
J gene: TRBJ1-2
CDR3 protein: CASSQVSAGYTF

V gene: TRBV7-2
clone size: -
J gene: TRBJ2-5
CDR3 protein: CASNRGPETQYF

V gene: TRBV6-6
clone size: once
J gene: TRBJ1-2
CDR3 protein: CASSSGAVGYGYTF

V gene: TRBV19
clone size: once
J gene: TRBJ2-7
CDR3 protein: CASSMDRGPYEQYF

V gene: TRBV6-6
clone size: -
J gene: TRBJ1-1
CDR3 protein: CASRKGQGTGEAFF

V gene: TRBV15
clone size: -
J gene: TRBJ2-2
CDR3 protein: CATSRVNSGGANTGELFF

V gene: TRBV5-1
clone size: once
J gene: TRBJ2-3
CDR3 protein: CASSSHGPSGSTNTQYF

V gene: TRBV29-1
clone size: -
J gene: TRBJ1-2
CDR3 protein: CSVQGGANYGYTF

V gene: TRBV6-5
clone size: -
J gene: TRBJ2-5
CDR3 protein: CASSYNSQETQYF

V gene: TRBV4-2
clone size: -
J gene: TRBJ2-2
CDR3 protein: CASTLLAKGELFF

V gene: TRBV19
clone size: -
J gene: TRBJ1-6
CDR3 protein: CASSLKTGASSPLHF

V gene: TRBV18
clone size: -
J gene: TRBJ2-1
CDR3 protein: CASSLGGIVLDEQFF